This T cell receptor (beta chain) is drawn from a study of T cell changes during pregnancy in multiple sclerosis. This CDR3 has 14 amino acids. Germline lookup yields CDR1 SGHTA and CDR2 FQGNSA. Trimming left V 2 bases short and J 1 base short, with 8 bases between. Method: immunoSEQ multiplex PCR; TCRdb's copy keeps in-frame clones and lacks some. The sample gives approximately 89,000 clones, around 94% of which show up once; about 0.8% is in the top ten. This sequence originates from a female donor with multiple sclerosis, enrolled in a pregnancy study. The genes are TRBV7-2 and TRBJ1-1; D remains unclear. The sample here was peripheral blood, taken in the third trimester of pregnancy. CDR3 residues: CASSLRSGNTEAFF. As DNA, the CDR3 is TGTGCCAGCAGCTTAAGGTCGGGGAACACTGAAGCTTTCTTT.